Below are 24 T cell receptor beta chains sequenced from a single sample in a study of T-cell reconstitution after alpha-beta-depleted transplantation in children. Preparation of the TCRbeta library was carried out with unique molecular identifiers. TCRdb passed the PCR reads through MiXCR, listing each CDR3 protein once. This table has about 610,000 distinct CDR3 sequences, about 11% appearing once. The sequencing here drew on PBMCs from the stem cell graft donor, taken from the stem cell graft. These receptors all come from a human donor who donated a stem cell graft to a child with acute myeloid leukemia.

About this clonotype: Here the CDR3 omits its conserved ending phenylalanine or tryptophan, so a read error is the likely source. J is TRBJ2-1 and V is TRBV7-9; D possibly matches TRBD1 or TRBD2 (5 bases each). Germline V gene lookup returns CDR1 SEHNR and CDR2 FQNEAQ (reference sequence). With 0 bases removed from V and 9 bases from J, the gap between germline ends came to 6 bases. The CDR3 runs to 12 residues. CDR3 region: CASSLAGREQFY. The CDR3 DNA follows: TGTGCCAGCAGCTTAGCGGGACGTGAGCAGTTCTAC.

This clonotype was counted between two and nine times. The chain recombines TRBV9 with TRBJ2-2; tentative D call: TRBD1 (5 bases). CDR1 and CDR2 (germline): SGDLS, YYNGEE. V shed 0 bases and J shed 1 base, with 13 bases lying between them. CDR3 length equals 17 residues. As DNA, the CDR3 is TGTGCCAGCAGCGTAGTCTCCCGCCAGGGGAACACCGGGGAGCTGTTTTTT. Encoded protein: CASSVVSRQGNTGELFF.

This clonotype has a handful of counts. V usage is TRBV20-1 and J usage is TRBJ2-3; D may match TRBD1 or TRBD2 (5 bases each). This CDR3 is built from 15 residues. V lost 5 bases to trimming and J lost 0 bases, with 15 bases between them. Germline CDR1 reads DFQATT; CDR2 reads SNEGSKA (reference sequence). The CDR3 sequence is CSAGDQIDSTDTQYF. The CDR3 DNA sequence: TGCAGTGCTGGGGACCAAATCGACAGCACAGATACGCAGTATTTT.

This rearrangement joins TRBV29-1 to TRBJ2-1, with no clear D. CDR1 is SQVTM, CDR2 ANQGSEA, per germline. This CDR3 is 10 amino acids long. The V and J ends lost 0 bases and 12 bases respectively, with 6 bases between them. CDR3 loop: CSVEEMWQFF. DNA of the CDR3: TGCAGCGTTGAAGAGATGTGGCAGTTCTTC.

There are a few counts of this clonotype. The CDR3, as DNA: TGTGCCATCCGGGGGGGGAAATCCTACGAGCAGTACTTC. Translation gives CAIRGGKSYEQYF. The rearrangement links TRBV6-1 to TRBJ2-7; TRBD2 matches at 8 bases. This CDR3 has 13 residues. CDR1 MNHNS and CDR2 SASEGT come from the germline V gene. Trimming at V came to 10 bases and at J to 1 base, leaving 6 bases not matched to a gene.

This clonotype has a count of ten or more. This chain joins TRBV25-1 and TRBJ2-3; a weak D match, TRBD2 (6 bases). CDR3 length: 15 residues. Per germline, CDR1 MGHDK and CDR2 SYGVNS. The V and J ends lost 2 bases and 0 bases respectively, with 9 bases between them. The CDR3 DNA is TGTGCCAGCAGTGAAGCGGGGCCTAGCACAGATACGCAGTATTTT. Protein: CASSEAGPSTDTQYF.

This clonotype was seen many times. This chain uses TRBV12-3 or TRBV12-4 with TRBJ2-3, with TRBD1 as a possible D gene (6 bases). The CDR3 spans 15 residues. The V and J ends lost 3 bases and 0 bases respectively, with 10 bases between them. The CDR3 sequence is CASSFLQGSTDTQYF. The CDR3 coding sequence is TGTGCCAGCAGTTTTCTCCAGGGGAGCACAGATACGCAGTATTTT.

The J gene is TRBJ1-2, the V gene TRBV12-3 or TRBV12-4; 8 nucleotides agree with TRBD1. V shed 5 bases, J shed 7 bases, and the junction held 9 bases outside the gene matches. The CDR3 is 14 amino acids. CDR3: CASSPTGGPSGYTF. For the CDR3, the DNA is TGTGCCAGCAGTCCTACAGGGGGGCCAAGTGGCTACACCTTC.

This clonotype was picked up many times. The chain joins TRBV20-1 to TRBJ2-7, with 10 bases lining up with TRBD1. The CDR3 is 15 amino acids. Germline trimming cut 6 bases from V and 4 bases from J; bases unmatched to any gene: 12. Per the germline V gene, CDR1 is DFQATT and CDR2 is SNEGSKA (reference sequence). This chain's CDR3 is CSARPDPGQGYEQYF. The CDR3 nucleotides are TGCAGTGCCCGACCCGACCCGGGACAGGGGTACGAGCAGTACTTC.

The chain carries TRBV12-3 or TRBV12-4 and TRBJ1-1; D unclear. Between the trimmed V and J ends, which lost 4 bases and 1 base, there was a span of 10 bases. CDR3 size: 14 residues. CDR3 in DNA: TGTGCCAGCAGTTCCCACAGCGGGAACACTGAAGCTTTCTTT. It codes for CASSSHSGNTEAFF.

This clonotype was seen only a few times. The rearrangement joins TRBV12-3 or TRBV12-4 to TRBJ1-1, with a tentative D call TRBD1 (5 bases). The ends were cut back, 7 bases at V and 2 bases at J, with 17 bases in the middle. The CDR3 length is 15 residues. In nucleotides, the CDR3 is TGTGCCAGCACGTCCCAGGGAAGGTTTAACACTGAAGCTTTCTTT. As protein: CASTSQGRFNTEAFF.

Of note for this clonotype: At one of its ends the junction is not consistent with the germline gene, which may arise from a read error. The chain has TRBV12-3 or TRBV12-4 and TRBJ2-3, with TRBD2 matching over 10 bases. The CDR3 is made up of 18 amino acids. Here the CDR3 DNA reads TGTGCCCGCAGTTTTTTGGCTAGCGGGAGAGGAGGCACAGATACGCAGTATTTT. The encoded protein is CARSFLASGRGGTDTQYF.

The J gene is TRBJ2-1, the V gene TRBV7-6, with TRBD2 identical over 11 bases. After removal of 6 bases from V and 5 bases from J, the junction contained 12 bases not matched to a gene. This CDR3 has 17 amino acids. Germline assignment: CDR1 SGHVS and CDR2 FNYEAQ. The CDR3 here is CASSQLSGREVNNEQFF. The CDR3 nucleotides are TGTGCCAGCAGTCAACTTAGCGGGAGGGAAGTTAACAATGAGCAGTTCTTC.

Only a few counts were recorded for this clonotype. The chain combines TRBV20-1 with TRBJ2-7, with TRBD2 identical over 12 bases. Per germline, CDR1 DFQATT and CDR2 SNEGSKA (reference sequence). The CDR3 contains 14 residues. V lost 6 bases to trimming and J lost 3 bases; unmatched junction nucleotides: 6. The CDR3, as DNA: TGCAGTGCAACAAGACTAGCGGGAGACTACGAGCAGTACTTC. Translated, it gives CSATRLAGDYEQYF.

There are a few counts of this clonotype. The genes are TRBV10-3 and TRBJ1-4, with D possibly being TRBD1 (6 bases). The V end was cut by 3 bases, the J end by 8 bases, with 13 bases between. CDR1 is ENHRY, CDR2 SYGVKD, per germline. This CDR3 is 14 amino acids long. The CDR3 loop is CAISDPRGNEKLFF. CDR3 sequence (DNA): TGTGCCATCAGTGACCCCAGGGGAAACGAAAAACTGTTTTTT.

The V gene is TRBV25-1, the J gene TRBJ1-2, with TRBD1 matching 9 bases. This CDR3 comprises 15 residues. The J segment lost 1 base and the V segment lost 7 bases, leaving 7 bases of the junction unmatched. In germline, CDR1 is MGHDK, CDR2 SYGVNS. Here the CDR3 DNA reads TGTGCCAGCAAGTCGGACAGGGGAGATAACTATGGCTACACCTTC. This translates into CASKSDRGDNYGYTF.

The chain joins TRBV6-1 to TRBJ1-2; D possibly corresponds to TRBD1 (6 bases). The length of the CDR3 is 13 residues. The V end was cut by 7 bases, the J end by 3 bases, with 12 bases between. Germline CDR1 is MNHNS and CDR2 is SASEGT. CDR3 region: CASKPGAYYGYTF. Here the CDR3 DNA reads TGTGCCAGCAAACCGGGGGCCTACTATGGCTACACCTTC.

This chain's CDR3 is CSANRGVDEQFF. The CDR3 DNA reads as TGCAGCGCTAACCGAGGGGTGGATGAGCAGTTCTTC. V and J are TRBV29-1 and TRBJ2-1; D may correspond to TRBD1 or TRBD2 (5 bases each). From germline, CDR1 is SQVTM and CDR2 ANQGSEA. This CDR3 is 12 amino acids long. V was pared by 7 bases and J by 8 bases, with 15 bases between.

V gene TRBV7-3 combines with J gene TRBJ2-5; unclear D gene. Germline V gene lookup returns CDR1 SGHTA and CDR2 FQGTGA. V lost 1 base and J lost 5, with 11 bases in between. This CDR3 comprises 14 residues. The DNA for the CDR3 is TGTGCCAGCAGCTTAAGCAGGAAGGATGAGACCCAGTACTTC. It yields the protein CASSLSRKDETQYF.

Only a few counts were recorded for this clonotype. One junction end disagrees with the germline gene, perhaps due to a read error. The chain uses TRBV7-7 and TRBJ2-1; 8 nucleotides agree with TRBD2. This CDR3 spans 15 amino acids. Germline CDR1 is SSHAT and CDR2 is FNYEAQ (reference sequence). DNA for the CDR3: TGTGCTAGCAGCCCAACTAGCGGAGATTCCAATGAGCAGTTCTTC. Protein sequence: CASSPTSGDSNEQFF. Using reference TRBV7-7 and TRBJ2-1 for the parts outside the CDR3, the full variable domain is GAGVSQSPRYKVTKRGQDVTLRCDPISSHATLYWYQQALGQGPEFLTYFNYEAQPDKSGLPSDRFSAERPEGSISTLTIQRTEQRDSAMYRCASSPTSGDSNEQFFGPGTRLTVL.

The chain uses TRBV25-1 and TRBJ2-1, with D tentatively TRBD1 or TRBD2 (5 bases each). Germline lookup yields CDR1 MGHDK and CDR2 SYGVNS. CDR3 size: 14 residues. Trimming removed 3 bases at V and 6 bases at J, with 12 bases between. CDR3: CASSDWGPSNEQFF. The CDR3 DNA is TGTGCCAGCAGTGACTGGGGACCTTCCAATGAGCAGTTCTTC.

This clonotype turned up a few times. This chain links TRBV5-1 with TRBJ1-1; the match to TRBD1 covers 7 bases. The CDR3 is 14 residues long. With 6 bases clipped from V and 2 bases from J, the junction kept 7 bases outside the gene matches. Germline V gene lookup returns CDR1 SGHRS and CDR2 YFSETQ. This CDR3 is CASNNDRENTEAFF. The CDR3 DNA sequence: TGCGCCAGCAACAACGACAGGGAAAACACTGAAGCTTTCTTT.

The table lists this clonotype with a few counts. The chain joins TRBV7-9 to TRBJ2-3; possibly TRBD2 for D (6 bases). V gave up 5 bases and J gave up 0 bases, with 15 bases separating them. Germline loops: CDR1 SEHNR, CDR2 FQNEAQ (reference sequence). The length of the CDR3 is 16 residues. CDR3 nucleotide sequence: TGTGCCAGCAGCCTGCCCGGGGGAGGAAGCACAGATACGCAGTATTTT. Translation gives CASSLPGGGSTDTQYF.

This clonotype occurred a few times. CDR3 DNA: TGCGCCAGCAGCGAGGAGGTAGTAGGGTTCCGGGAGCAGTACTTC. The encoded protein is CASSEEVVGFREQYF. The gene calls are TRBV5-1 and TRBJ2-7, with D possibly TRBD2 on 5 matching bases. Trimming pared 4 bases from V and 7 bases from J, leaving 21 bases between. This CDR3 has 15 amino acids. Germline assignment: CDR1 SGHRS and CDR2 YFSETQ.